The 15 T cell receptor beta chains reported below all come from one sample, sequenced in a study of T cells in Graves' hyperthyroidism and ophthalmopathy. TCR beta CDR3 regions were amplified from RNA. First-round RT-PCR of the TCR CDR3 relied on the HTBI primer set. Using its own MiXCR run on the multiplex PCR reads, TCRdb lists one record per CDR3 protein. Of 500,000 or so distinct CDR3 sequences detected, about 15% appear once; the ten largest clones hold roughly 18%. Sequenced input: blood. These receptors all come from a young woman with Graves' ophthalmopathy.

This clonotype was seen a single time. The V gene is TRBV27, the J gene TRBJ1-1; D unclear. The CDR3 is 16 amino acids. V lost 5 bases and J lost 0, with 16 bases in between. Per the germline V gene, CDR1 is MNHEY and CDR2 is SMNVEV (reference sequence). The CDR3 DNA reads TGTGCCAGCAGTACGCGGGAGGGCGGGATGAACACTGAAGCTTTCTTT. This encodes CASSTREGGMNTEAFF.

This clonotype showed up many times. V usage is TRBV18 and J usage is TRBJ2-5; D call uncertain. With 6 bases removed from V and 4 bases from J, the gap between germline ends came to 15 bases. Germline-derived CDR1 and CDR2 are KGHSH and LQKENI. This CDR3 has 14 residues. This CDR3 is CASSPVPSSETQYF. The CDR3 DNA sequence: TGTGCCAGCTCGCCGGTCCCTTCTTCAGAGACCCAGTACTTC.

The chain recombines TRBV6-1 with TRBJ2-1; either TRBD1 or TRBD2 may fit D (5 bases each). The CDR3 has 13 amino acids. Trimming removed 1 base from V and 9 bases from J, with 10 bases in between. CDR1 is MNHNS, CDR2 SASEGT, per germline. The CDR3, as DNA: TGTGCCAGCAGTGAAGGAAAGGGGACTGAGCAGTTCTTC. Translation: CASSEGKGTEQFF.

The genes are TRBV10-3 and TRBJ1-3, with D hard to call. CDR3 length: 16 residues. CDR1 is ENHRY, CDR2 SYGVKD, per germline. With 0 bases removed from V and 2 bases from J, the gap between germline ends came to 11 bases. The DNA for the CDR3 is TGTGCCATCAGTGAGTCAAGGGAACTCGCTGGAAACACCATATATTTT. This sequence encodes CAISESRELAGNTIYF.

In the case of this clonotype: A single base separates this from a much larger clone, so it may be a read error. CDR3 in DNA: TGCAGTGCTCGTGGACAGAGGCCCAACTACGAGCAGTACGTC. It codes for CSARGQRPNYEQYV. The chain combines TRBV20-1 with TRBJ2-7; TRBD1 might be the D (6 bases). The V end lost 5 bases, the J end lost 3 bases, and 17 bases lay between the germline ends. CDR1 DFQATT and CDR2 SNEGSKA come from the germline V gene (reference sequence). The CDR3 runs 14 residues.

There are many counts of this clonotype. The J gene is TRBJ1-1, the V gene TRBV3-1, with D maybe TRBD1 (5 bases). The V gene lost 1 base and the J gene lost 0 bases, with 12 bases spanning the gap. Germline loops: CDR1 LGHDT, CDR2 YNNKEL (reference sequence). This CDR3 is built from 16 residues. CDR3 nucleotides: TGTGCCAGCAGCCAAGGCTCGGGACGGATGAACACTGAAGCTTTCTTT. Its protein is CASSQGSGRMNTEAFF.

This chain uses TRBV20-1 with TRBJ1-1; the D is unclear. This CDR3 contains 16 residues. Germline CDR1 and CDR2: DFQATT and SNEGSKA (reference sequence). Between the trimmed V and J ends, which lost 5 bases and 7 bases, there was a span of 26 bases. This CDR3 is CSAQTSKRARSFEAFF. CDR3 coding DNA: TGCAGTGCTCAAACATCAAAAAGGGCTCGATCCTTTGAAGCTTTCTTT.

This clonotype was counted ten times or more. This chain joins TRBV11-2 and TRBJ1-4, with TRBD1 matching over 9 bases. The CDR3 covers 18 residues. V shed 2 bases, J shed 8 bases, and the junction held 15 bases outside the gene matches. CDR1 SGHAT and CDR2 FQNNGV come from the germline V gene. The CDR3 loop reads CASSLWVPGQGRSEKLFF. The CDR3 DNA reads as TGTGCCAGCAGCTTATGGGTCCCGGGACAGGGTCGATCGGAAAAACTGTTTTTT.

This clonotype was seen a few times. This chain connects TRBV7-6 to TRBJ1-5, with D hard to call. With 1 base removed from V and 3 bases from J, the gap between germline ends came to 10 bases. The length of the CDR3 is 15 residues. Germline CDR1 is SGHVS and CDR2 is FNYEAQ. CDR3 in DNA: TGTGCCAGCAGCTTAGGTGCCGGCTCCAATCAGCCCCAGCATTTT. Encoded protein: CASSLGAGSNQPQHF.

This clonotype has at least ten counts. The chain employs TRBV30 and TRBJ2-1, with TRBD2 matching over 8 bases. V shed 8 bases, J shed 8 bases, and the junction held 11 bases outside the gene matches. Germline assignment: CDR1 GTSNPN and CDR2 SVGIG (reference sequence). CDR3 length equals 13 residues. The DNA of the CDR3 is TGTGCCCGGGGAGGCGGGAGGCTCGATGAGCAGTTCTTC. As protein: CARGGGRLDEQFF.

This clonotype was recorded a few times. The rearrangement uses TRBV28 and TRBJ2-5; 10 nucleotides align to TRBD1. The CDR3 has 17 residues. V dropped 7 bases and J dropped 7; count of bases not matched to a gene: 18. Germline V lookup: CDR1 MDHEN, CDR2 SYDVKM. CDR3 DNA sequence: TGTGCCAGCATTCCTCAGCGCCGGGACAGGGGACCTGGGACCCAGTACTTC. Protein product: CASIPQRRDRGPGTQYF.

There are a few counts of this clonotype. The V and J genes are TRBV5-1 and TRBJ1-2; D is unclear. The CDR3 runs to 11 residues. Germline loops: CDR1 SGHRS, CDR2 YFSETQ. The germline V and J ends were trimmed by 0 bases and 9 bases, with 6 bases remaining between them. The CDR3 region is CASSLGSSYTF. CDR3 sequence (DNA): TGCGCCAGCAGCTTGGGTTCAAGCTACACCTTC.

For the CDR3, the DNA is TGTGCCAGCGGGCTAGCGGGATTCTACGAGCAGTACTTC. This codes for CASGLAGFYEQYF. This rearrangement joins TRBV28 to TRBJ2-7; TRBD2 aligns across 9 bases. Germline V gene sequence: CDR1 MDHEN, CDR2 SYDVKM. CDR3 length equals 13 residues. Trimming at V came to 8 bases and at J to 3 bases, leaving 5 bases not matched to a gene.

Comments on this clonotype: A junction end diverges from the germline sequence, so it may reflect a read error. The rearrangement joins TRBV6-5 to TRBJ2-7; D not resolved. Germline CDR1 reads MNHEY; CDR2 reads SVGAGI. The CDR3 loop spans 13 amino acids. The CDR3 is CASSYGFGYQQYF. DNA for the CDR3: TGTGCCAGCAGTTACGGCTTCGGCTACCAGCAGTACTTC.

This clonotype was counted a single time. The chain is built from TRBV20-1 and TRBJ2-1, with 10 positions matching TRBD2. Germline loops: CDR1 DFQATT, CDR2 SNEGSKA (reference sequence). After removal of 6 bases from V and 3 bases from J, the junction contained 2 bases not matched to a gene. The CDR3 spans 13 residues. CDR3 loop: CSAAGGHYNEQFF. The CDR3 bases are TGCAGTGCAGCGGGGGGGCACTACAATGAGCAGTTCTTC.